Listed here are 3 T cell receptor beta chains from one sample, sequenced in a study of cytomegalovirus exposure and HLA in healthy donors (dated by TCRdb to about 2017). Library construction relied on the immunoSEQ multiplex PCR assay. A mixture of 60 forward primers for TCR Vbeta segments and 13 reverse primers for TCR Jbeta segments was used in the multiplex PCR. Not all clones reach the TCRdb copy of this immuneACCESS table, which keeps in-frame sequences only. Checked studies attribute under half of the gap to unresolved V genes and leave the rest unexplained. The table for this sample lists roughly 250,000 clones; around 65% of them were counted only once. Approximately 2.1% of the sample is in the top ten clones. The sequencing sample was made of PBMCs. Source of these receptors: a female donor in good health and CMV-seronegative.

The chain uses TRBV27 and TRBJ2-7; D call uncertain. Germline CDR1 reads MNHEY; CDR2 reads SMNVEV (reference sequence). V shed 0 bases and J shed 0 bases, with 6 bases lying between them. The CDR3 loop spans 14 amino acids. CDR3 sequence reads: CASSLSPGSYEQYF. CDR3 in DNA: TGTGCCAGCAGTTTATCCCCCGGCTCCTACGAGCAGTACTTC.

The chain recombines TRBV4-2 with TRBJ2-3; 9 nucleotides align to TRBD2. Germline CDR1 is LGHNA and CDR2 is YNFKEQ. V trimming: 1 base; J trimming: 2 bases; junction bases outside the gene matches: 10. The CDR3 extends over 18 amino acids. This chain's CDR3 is CASSQVVGGRDVTDTQYF. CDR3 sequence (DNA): TGTGCCAGCAGCCAAGTCGTCGGCGGGAGGGATGTCACAGATACGCAGTATTTT.

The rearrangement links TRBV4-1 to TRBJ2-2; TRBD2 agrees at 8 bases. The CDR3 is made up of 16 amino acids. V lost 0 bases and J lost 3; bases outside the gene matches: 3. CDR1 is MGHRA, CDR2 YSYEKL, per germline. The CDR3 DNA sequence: TGCGCCAGCAGCCAAGATCCAGCGGGAGACACCGGGGAGCTGTTTTTT. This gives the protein CASSQDPAGDTGELFF.